This T cell receptor (beta chain) was observed in a study of CD4 T cells in relation to SARS-CoV-2 and coronaviruses. A single count supports this clone. Its target is unknown. CEF-cultured naive and memory CD4+ T cell DNA got survey-level sequencing. Only in-frame clones appear in the TCRdb table, and some are missing; sequencing was by immunoSEQ multiplex PCR. The table records 35,000 or so clones, approximately 80% of them present only once. The CDR3 length is 12 residues. The V end lost 7 bases, the J end lost 0 bases, and 5 bases lay between the germline ends. CDR1 and CDR2 (germline): SEHNR, FQNEAQ (reference sequence).

The genes are TRBV7-9 and TRBJ2-3; D gene ambiguous. This TCR was sampled from an adult with COVID-19. The specimen sequenced was naive CD4+ T cells from PBMCs, cultured in vitro. Subset: naive CD4+ T cells isolated by negative enrichment. The DNA for the CDR3 is TGTGCCAGCACAACTAGCACAGATACGCAGTATTTT. It translates to CASTTSTDTQYF.